These T cell receptor beta chains were read from a single sample in a study of early T cells in non-severe SARS-CoV-2 infection. TCRdb re-analysed the 5' RACE reads in MiXCR, keeping a single row per CDR3 protein. Seen here are 40,000 to 45,000 distinct CDR3 sequences, approximately 12% observed once, and the top ten hold 16%. Sequences were obtained from whole blood. Source of these receptors: an adult who was a healthcare worker with PCR-confirmed SARS-CoV-2 infection or an uninfected control (not recorded which). Both conserved end residues are trimmed from each CDR3. Fields, in order: J gene, D gene, V gene, CDR3 protein. The D gene is left open where the match is weak.

TRBJ1-1 TRBD1 TRBV7-9 ASSARGLNPNTEAF
TRBJ2-1 TRBD2 TRBV20-1 SASGRASYNEQF
TRBJ1-4 . TRBV29-1 SVAFTVTNEKLF
TRBJ2-1 . TRBV11-3 ASSLVGRGEQF
TRBJ2-7 . TRBV7-9 ASSLSREFPSYEQY
TRBJ2-6 . TRBV19 ASSATGLFYSGANVLT
TRBJ2-7 . TRBV11-2 ASSRGAEYEQY
TRBJ2-3 TRBD2 TRBV7-2 ASSPRGLATDTQY
TRBJ2-3 TRBD1 TRBV18 ASSPPRQGAVLDTQY
TRBJ2-7 TRBD2 TRBV7-9 ASSAQLAGAGEQY
TRBJ2-3 . TRBV20-1 SAGIAAGTDTQY
TRBJ2-3 . TRBV6-6 ASSYSPTLGLTDHTDTQY
TRBJ2-7 . TRBV9 ASSAGRFGHEQY
TRBJ2-5 TRBD1 TRBV9 ASSDLIRTGEETQY
TRBJ2-3 TRBD2 TRBV20-1 SAGLAATDTQY
TRBJ2-7 . TRBV9 ASSSGWSYEQY
TRBJ1-3 . TRBV28 ASRLRYSGNTIY
TRBJ2-5 TRBD1 TRBV6-6 ASSGGQGGPLIQY
TRBJ2-1 . TRBV20-1 SDGGGYNEQF
TRBJ2-3 . TRBV5-1 ASSLAGRDDTQY
TRBJ1-5 . TRBV28 ASSWGQPQH
TRBJ1-2 TRBD1 TRBV29-1 SAGDRANYGYT
TRBJ2-7 . TRBV20-1 SAQGGRGVSYEQY
TRBJ2-1 TRBD1 TRBV6-5 ASSLRGFSYNEQF
TRBJ1-1 . TRBV11-2 ASSPTRRLGEAF
TRBJ2-5 . TRBV7-2 ASSFETGGGQETQY
TRBJ2-7 . TRBV30 AWRGSRKY
TRBJ2-1 TRBD2 TRBV4-3 ASSQDRAGGSFEQF
TRBJ2-3 TRBD2 TRBV18 ASTPLAGVTDTQY
TRBJ1-1 . TRBV28 ASSLSGLAF